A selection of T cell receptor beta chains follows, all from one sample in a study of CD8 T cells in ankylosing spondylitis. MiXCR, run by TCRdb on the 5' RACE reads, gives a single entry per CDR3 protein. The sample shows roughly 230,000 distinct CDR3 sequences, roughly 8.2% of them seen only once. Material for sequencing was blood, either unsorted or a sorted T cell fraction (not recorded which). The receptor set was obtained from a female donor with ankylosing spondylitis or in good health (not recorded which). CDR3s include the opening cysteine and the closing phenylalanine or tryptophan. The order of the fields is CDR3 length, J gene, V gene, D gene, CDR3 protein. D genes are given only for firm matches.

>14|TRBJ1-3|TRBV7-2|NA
CASSSGTSGNTIYF
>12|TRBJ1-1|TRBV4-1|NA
CASSPQGSEAFF
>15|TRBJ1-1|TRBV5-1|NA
CASSSRTGRATEAFF
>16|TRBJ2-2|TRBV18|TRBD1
CASSPPTGGATGELFF
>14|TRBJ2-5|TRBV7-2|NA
CASRGPLSGETQYF
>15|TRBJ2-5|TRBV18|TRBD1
CASSRSWDSQETQYF
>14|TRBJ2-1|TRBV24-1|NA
CATSQNLSYNEQFF
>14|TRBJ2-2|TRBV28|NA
CASGLTANTGELFF
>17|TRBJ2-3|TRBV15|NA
CATSRAGVRPSTDTQYF
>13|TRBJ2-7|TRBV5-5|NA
CASSFGISYEQYF
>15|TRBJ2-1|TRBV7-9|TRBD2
CASSSFPGLEGQQFF
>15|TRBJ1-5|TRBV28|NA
CASSSRGWGNQPQHF
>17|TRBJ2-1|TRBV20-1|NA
CSANPQRAALPHNEQFF
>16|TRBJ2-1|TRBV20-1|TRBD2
CSATPPWTRRINEQFF
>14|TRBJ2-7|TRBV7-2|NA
CASSLEGRSYEQYF
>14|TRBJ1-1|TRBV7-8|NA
CASSPSKGATEAFF
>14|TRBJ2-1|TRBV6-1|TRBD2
CASKADWTSYEQFF
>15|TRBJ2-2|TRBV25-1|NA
CASSERAYGTGELFF
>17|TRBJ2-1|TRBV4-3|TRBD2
CASSQYSGSRAYNEQFF
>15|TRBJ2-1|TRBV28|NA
CASSFAGTTYNEQFF
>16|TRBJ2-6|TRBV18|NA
CASSRPGYSGANVLTF
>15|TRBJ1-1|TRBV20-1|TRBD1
CSASNSRQGNTEAFF
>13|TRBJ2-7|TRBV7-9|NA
CASSQGISYEQYF
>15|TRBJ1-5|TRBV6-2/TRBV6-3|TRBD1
CASRPLDRGEQPQHF
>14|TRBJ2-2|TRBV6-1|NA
CASNRGANTGELFF
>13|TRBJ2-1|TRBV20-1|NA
CSAPERLGNEQFF
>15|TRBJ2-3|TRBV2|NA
CATVAKPLRTDTQYF
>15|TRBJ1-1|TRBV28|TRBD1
CASSRPQQGATEAFF
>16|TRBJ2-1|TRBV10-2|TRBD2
CASTLSGLAGGHEQFF